This passage covers 2 T cell receptor beta chains from one sample sequenced in a study of TIL therapy for anti-PD-1-resistant metastatic lung cancer. The libraries were made with immunoSEQ v3. The protocol was immunoSEQ multiplex PCR, while the TCRdb copy is restricted to in-frame clones and leaves out a portion. The sample yields fewer than 65,000 clones, approximately 75% seen once. Noted time point: pre-treatment sample, taken before nivolumab and TIL therapy. Sequenced material: blood, taken at baseline. These receptors all come from a person aged 25-80 years with non-small cell lung cancer.

V and J are TRBV7-2 and TRBJ1-3; no clear D gene. Germline-derived CDR1 and CDR2 are SGHTA and FQGNSA. CDR3 length: 13 amino acids. V was cut by 0 bases and J by 6 bases, with 6 bases left in between. Here the CDR3 DNA reads TGTGCCAGCAGCTTAGCGCAGGAAAACACCATATATTTT. Translated, it gives CASSLAQENTIYF.

The genes are TRBV9 and TRBJ2-7, with D possibly matching TRBD2 (6 bases). Trimming took off 0 bases at V and 0 bases at J, with 10 bases between the two ends. The CDR3 is 15 amino acids. The germline V gene has CDR1 SGDLS and CDR2 YYNGEE. The CDR3 region is CASSVGSGPSYEQYF. Here the CDR3 DNA reads TGTGCCAGCAGCGTAGGTAGCGGACCCTCCTACGAGCAGTACTTC. Complete variable domain (other parts from reference TRBV9 and TRBJ2-7): DSGVTQTPKHLITATGQRVTLRCSPRSGDLSVYWYQQSLDQGLQFLIQYYNGEERAKGNILERFSAQQFPDLHSELNLSSLELGDSALYFCASSVGSGPSYEQYFGPGTRLTVT.